A single sample is the source of the 20 T cell receptor beta chains below, sequenced in a study of blood T cell repertoires in COVID-19. The repertoire was sequenced with immunoSEQ multiplex PCR; TCRdb's copy has only in-frame clones and lacks some. The profile shows approximately 190,000 clones, 80% of them singletons. Sequencing was done on a sample of peripheral blood. These receptors originate from a man between 60 and 70 years old with acute or convalescent COVID-19.

This chain uses TRBV6-5 with TRBJ2-6; no clear D. Trimming took 6 bases from V and 6 from J, leaving 6 bases between them. This CDR3 spans 12 amino acids. From germline, CDR1 is MNHEY and CDR2 SVGAGI. The CDR3, as DNA: TGTGCCAGCAGGGCCCAGGCCAACGTCCTGACTTTC. This encodes CASRAQANVLTF.

V and J are TRBV19 and TRBJ2-3, with 7 nucleotides matching TRBD2. This CDR3 has 16 amino acids. The ends lost 11 bases at V and 0 bases at J; junction bases unmatched: 14. Germline lookup yields CDR1 LNHDA and CDR2 SQIVND (reference sequence). DNA for the CDR3: TGTGCCTCGTCAAGCGGGGAGGCCCTTAGCACAGATACGCAGTATTTT. The encoded protein is CASSSGEALSTDTQYF.

This clone was observed a handful of times. Written as DNA, the CDR3 is TGTGCCAGCAGCTTAGACTTAGGGACAGCTTTTGACGAGCAGTACTTC. This codes for CASSLDLGTAFDEQYF. The V gene is TRBV7-9, the J gene TRBJ2-7; TRBD1 matches 7 bases. The V and J ends lost 1 base and 5 bases, in that order; junction bases with no gene match: 11. The CDR3 is 16 amino acids. From germline, CDR1 is SEHNR and CDR2 FQNEAQ (reference sequence).

This clone was recorded once. This sequence joins TRBV5-1 and TRBJ2-1; TRBD2 aligns across 8 bases. Trimming at V came to 0 bases and at J to 4 bases, leaving 3 bases not matched to a gene. The length of the CDR3 is 15 residues. CDR1 SGHRS and CDR2 YFSETQ come from the germline V gene. In nucleotides, the CDR3 is TGCGCCAGCAGCTTGGTGGGACTAGAATACAATGAGCAGTTCTTC. This gives the protein CASSLVGLEYNEQFF.

The chain uses TRBV6-6 and TRBJ1-2; 7 bases match TRBD1. J was trimmed by 5 bases and V by 5 bases; bases with no gene match: 11. There are 15 residues in the CDR3. CDR1 MNHNY and CDR2 SVGAGI come from the germline V gene (reference sequence). The CDR3 nucleotides are TGTGCCAGCAGTCGAAGGGGACAGCAGATTTATGGCTACACCTTC. It specifies CASSRRGQQIYGYTF.

The V gene is TRBV7-3, the J gene TRBJ2-3; 9 bases line up with TRBD1. CDR1 and CDR2 from the germline V gene are SGHTA and FQGTGA. J gave up 4 bases and V 0 bases, and 5 bases lay outside the gene matches. This CDR3 spans 16 amino acids. The CDR3 DNA reads as TGTGCCAGCAGCTTAACGCGGGACAGGGTTGCAGATACGCAGTATTTT. It encodes CASSLTRDRVADTQYF. Variable domain in full (rest from reference TRBV7-3 and TRBJ2-3): GAGVSQTPSNKVTEKGKYVELRCDPISGHTALYWYRQSLGQGPEFLIYFQGTGAADDSGLPNDRFFAVRPEGSVSTLKIQRTERGDSAVYLCASSLTRDRVADTQYFGPGTRLTVL.

V is TRBV2 and J is TRBJ2-4, with D perhaps TRBD1 (5 bases). V dropped 9 bases and J dropped 0 bases, with 12 bases sitting between them. This CDR3 has 14 residues. The germline CDR1 and CDR2 sequences are SNHLY and FYNNEI. The CDR3 sequence: CARQYRLAKNIQYF. The DNA for the CDR3 is TGTGCCAGACAATACAGGTTAGCCAAAAACATTCAGTACTTC.

The chain combines TRBV5-1 with TRBJ2-7, with a tentative D call TRBD2 (6 bases). The germline V gene has CDR1 SGHRS and CDR2 YFSETQ. Trimming shortened V by 4 bases and J by 4 bases, and 18 bases separated the two germline ends. The CDR3 totals 15 residues. CDR3 protein: CASSARAGTDYEQYF. The CDR3 DNA follows: TGCGCCAGCAGCGCCAGGGCCGGGACTGATTACGAGCAGTACTTC.

The genes are TRBV2 and TRBJ1-5; D uncertain. The CDR3 extends over 14 amino acids. The germline V gene has CDR1 SNHLY and CDR2 FYNNEI. V was pared by 3 bases and J by 3 bases, with 9 bases between. The CDR3 here is CASSESQANQPQHF. The CDR3 nucleotides read TGTGCCAGCAGTGAGAGTCAGGCCAATCAGCCCCAGCATTTT.

The rearrangement links TRBV27 to TRBJ1-1, with TRBD1 as a possible D gene (6 bases). Trimming stripped 0 bases from V and 8 bases from J, with 16 bases between. The CDR3 runs 15 residues. Germline lookup yields CDR1 MNHEY and CDR2 SMNVEV (reference sequence). In nucleotides, the CDR3 is TGTGCCAGCAGTTTATCGGGGGCTGTAATAGGGGAAGCTTTCTTT. Translation gives CASSLSGAVIGEAFF.

The chain uses TRBV7-5 and TRBJ1-1; the table gives TRBD1 as D, unverified against the DNA. TRBV7-5 is assigned pseudogene status. There are 15 residues in the CDR3. The CDR3 reads CARSLGSGANTEAFF. DNA for the CDR3: TGTGCCAGAAGCTTAGGGTCAGGGGCCAACACTGAAGCTTTCTTT.

The chain couples TRBV9 to TRBJ1-2; TRBD1 matches at 8 bases. The CDR3 runs 15 residues. V dropped 2 bases and J dropped 7; count of bases not matched to a gene: 10. The germline gives CDR1 SGDLS, CDR2 YYNGEE. The CDR3 loop reads CASSVGGQGGLGYTF. CDR3 DNA: TGTGCCAGCAGCGTGGGTGGACAGGGAGGTCTTGGCTACACCTTC.

V and J are TRBV10-2 and TRBJ1-2; D gene unclear. Per the germline V gene, CDR1 is WSHSY and CDR2 is SAAADI. V dropped 1 base and J dropped 2 bases, with 11 bases sitting between them. The CDR3 loop spans 15 amino acids. The CDR3 DNA reads TGCGCCAGCAGTGAGTACCTCCGGGGAAACTATGGCTACACCTTC. It specifies CASSEYLRGNYGYTF.

This rearrangement joins TRBV2 to TRBJ2-7; 11 nucleotides align to TRBD2. The CDR3 runs 15 residues. CDR1 SNHLY and CDR2 FYNNEI come from the germline V gene. V gave up 6 bases and J gave up 3 bases; unmatched junction bases: 7. CDR3 residues: CASSSSGGPRYEQYF. CDR3 DNA sequence: TGTGCCAGCAGCTCTAGCGGGGGGCCTCGCTACGAGCAGTACTTC.

V gene TRBV7-2 combines with J gene TRBJ1-2; 7 bases line up with TRBD1. The J segment lost 7 bases and the V segment lost 7 bases, leaving 6 bases of the junction unmatched. In germline, CDR1 is SGHTA, CDR2 FQGNSA. This CDR3 is built from 12 residues. The CDR3 sequence: CASTRQGGGYTF. CDR3 sequence (DNA): TGTGCCAGCACTAGACAGGGAGGTGGCTACACCTTC.

V is TRBV12-5 and J is TRBJ1-5; 7 nucleotides line up with TRBD1. Trimming removed 5 bases from V and 4 bases from J; junction bases left unmatched: 5. Per germline, CDR1 LGHNT and CDR2 FRNRAP. The length of the CDR3 is 14 residues. CDR3: CASGRQGWNQPQHF. The DNA for the CDR3 is TGTGCTAGTGGTCGACAGGGTTGGAATCAGCCCCAGCATTTT.

The chain links TRBV21-1 to TRBJ1-2; the table names TRBD1, a call not compared with the DNA. TRBV21-1 is a pseudogene locus. The CDR3 extends over 13 amino acids. The CDR3, as DNA: TGTGCCAGCAGCTCAACAGGGGTGGGAGGCTACACCTTC. It translates to CASSSTGVGGYTF.

This chain uses TRBV4-1 with TRBJ2-5, with D possibly being TRBD1 (6 bases). With 4 bases removed from V and 1 base from J, the gap between germline ends came to 10 bases. CDR3 length: 14 amino acids. The germline gives CDR1 MGHRA, CDR2 YSYEKL. The CDR3 sequence is CASSRGQSQETQYF. The CDR3 DNA sequence: TGCGCCAGCAGCCGTGGACAGTCCCAAGAGACCCAGTACTTC.

The chain has TRBV7-6 and TRBJ1-1; TRBD1 matches at 8 bases. CDR1 is SGHVS, CDR2 FNYEAQ, per germline. Unmatched junction bases numbered 1, after V lost 1 base and J lost 0 bases. The CDR3 spans 15 residues. The CDR3 region is CASSLGQGMNTEAFF. Written as DNA, the CDR3 is TGTGCCAGCAGCTTAGGACAGGGGATGAACACTGAAGCTTTCTTT.

The rearrangement uses TRBV11-2 and TRBJ1-2; the D gene is possibly TRBD1 (6 bases). The germline V gene has CDR1 SGHAT and CDR2 FQNNGV. V was shortened by 2 bases and J by 2 bases, with 9 bases between the two germline ends. CDR3 length: 14 amino acids. Here the CDR3 DNA reads TGTGCCAGCAGCTTACTCCAGGGGAACTATGGCTACACCTTC. It is translated as CASSLLQGNYGYTF.